A few counts support the clone carrying this T cell receptor beta chain. Antigen specificity is unknown. In germline, CDR1 is LGHNA, CDR2 YSLEER. V dropped 0 bases and J dropped 8; count of bases not matched to a gene: 8. The CDR3 has 15 amino acids. Listed TCR primers and previously described methods were used for bulk TCR libraries. Each CDR3 protein is one row after TCRdb ran MiXCR on the PCR reads. The table has about 510,000 distinct CDR3 sequences, roughly a fifth seen once. Based on a CD8+CD4-CCR7+CD45RA+ profile, naive CD8 T cells were sorted. The sample originates from a study of molecular identifiers for immune sequencing clone quantification. Study-wide points: Highly expanded clone sizes could be underestimated through barcode sharing by identical TCR molecules. Over 99% of CMV-specific effector molecules, but under 1% of naive ones, were in clones above 20 copies.

This sequence was found in a human donor in good health. Some libraries in this study had Jurkat cell RNA spiked in. The V gene is TRBV4-3, the J gene TRBJ2-5, with 8 bases that match TRBD1. The sequenced sample consisted of naive CD8+ T cells from blood, with Jurkat cell RNA spiked in. Indicated subset: FACS-sorted CD8+CD4-CCR7+CD45RA+ naive T cells. CDR3 DNA sequence: TGCGCCAGCAGCCAAGATATGACAGGGGAAGTCACCCAGTACTTC. It yields the protein CASSQDMTGEVTQYF.